Below, one T cell receptor beta chain is given with its context. Authors' processing steps: Researchers report that nucleated cell counts were estimated from reference gene primer amplification. TCRdb's copy holds only in-frame clones and misses some; the assay was immunoSEQ multiplex PCR. V, J and clone size derive from that table, while D and trimming were established from the DNA sequence. The data show about 150,000 clones, more than 80% seen once. V shed 4 bases and J 2 bases; nucleotides not matched to a gene: 2. The CDR3 consists of 13 residues. Germline V gives CDR1 SGHDT, CDR2 YYEEEE. The data were obtained in a study of blood T cell repertoires in COVID-19. Study-wide context: T cells, B-cell-depleted T cells, or PBMCs provided the cDNA or gDNA that served as material.

This chain links TRBV5-6 with TRBJ1-1; the match to TRBD1 covers 7 bases. Sequencing was done on a sample of peripheral blood. The clonotype originates from a woman in her sixties with active COVID-19. CDR3 region: CASSDRVNTEAFF. DNA for the CDR3: TGTGCCAGCAGCGACAGGGTCAACACTGAAGCTTTCTTT.